This TCR beta chain emerged from a study of early T cells in non-severe SARS-CoV-2 infection. As for the study in general: The study sequenced bulk RNA from unsorted whole blood, with chains unpaired.

Regarding the study as a whole: Database matching using VDJdb favored anti-spike CD8 responses, with private and CD4 specificities left missing.

Ten or more counts support this clonotype. Antigen unknown. Germline trimming cut 6 bases from V and 2 bases from J; bases unmatched to any gene: 7. CDR3 length equals 15 residues. CDR1 SGHDN and CDR2 FVKESK come from the germline V gene. Individual cDNA molecules were tagged with unique molecular identifiers. TCRdb reprocessed the 5' RACE reads with MiXCR, giving one entry per CDR3 protein. The table has 45,000 or so distinct CDR3 sequences, less than 30% seen once. The receptor's source is an adult who was a healthcare worker with PCR-confirmed SARS-CoV-2 infection or an uninfected control (not recorded which). This specimen was whole blood, taken at baseline. The chain uses TRBV14 and TRBJ2-1; 7 bases are a match to TRBD2. The CDR3 protein is CASRRDYLPYNEQFF. In nucleotides, the CDR3 is TGTGCCAGCAGACGGGACTACCTGCCCTACAATGAGCAGTTCTTC.